Listed below are T cell receptor beta chains from one sample, sequenced in a study of spatial heterogeneity in lung cancer. MiXCR, applied by TCRdb to the 5' RACE reads, yields one record per CDR3 protein. The sample includes approximately 43,000 distinct CDR3 sequences, about 10% of them seen just once. Material: PBMCs, obtained at follow-up. The receptors here all came from a female donor with early-stage non-small cell lung cancer. Each CDR3 is given with its conserved first and last residue. The order of the fields is clone size, J gene, V gene, D gene, CDR3 protein, CDR3 DNA. D genes are given only for firm matches. Not every row has a clone size; where given, it reads once, few, many or a size class.

abundance: many; j_gene: TRBJ1-1; v_gene: TRBV6-6; d_gene: NA; CDR3aa: CAATQQGRNTEAFF; CDR3nt: TGTGCCGCTACACAACAGGGAAGGAACACTGAAGCTTTCTTT
abundance: many; j_gene: TRBJ1-3; v_gene: TRBV4-1; d_gene: NA; CDR3aa: CASSPPGVTHGNTIYF; CDR3nt: TGCGCCAGCAGCCCCCCGGGAGTGACTCACGGAAACACCATATATTTT
abundance: many; j_gene: TRBJ2-7; v_gene: TRBV20-1; d_gene: NA; CDR3aa: CSAHTGSSYEQYF; CDR3nt: TGCAGTGCTCACACAGGGTCCTCCTACGAGCAGTACTTC
abundance: few; j_gene: TRBJ2-7; v_gene: TRBV28; d_gene: NA; CDR3aa: CASSFSGNYEQYF; CDR3nt: TGTGCCAGCAGTTTCTCCGGGAACTACGAGCAGTACTTC
abundance: many; j_gene: TRBJ2-3; v_gene: TRBV28; d_gene: NA; CDR3aa: CASGITGDTQYF; CDR3nt: TGTGCCAGCGGAATAACCGGGGATACGCAGTATTTT
abundance: NA; j_gene: TRBJ2-7; v_gene: TRBV7-2; d_gene: NA; CDR3aa: CASSLVQDGEQYF; CDR3nt: TGTGCCAGCAGCTTAGTCCAGGACGGAGAGCAGTACTTC
abundance: many; j_gene: TRBJ1-2; v_gene: TRBV5-8; d_gene: NA; CDR3aa: CASSLGEQGSNYGYTF; CDR3nt: TGTGCCAGCAGCTTGGGGGAACAGGGTAGTAACTATGGCTACACCTTC
abundance: many; j_gene: TRBJ1-5; v_gene: TRBV4-1; d_gene: NA; CDR3aa: CASSQIQGPRSSNQPQHF; CDR3nt: TGCGCCAGCAGCCAGATCCAGGGGCCAAGGAGTAGCAATCAGCCCCAGCATTTT
abundance: few; j_gene: TRBJ2-5; v_gene: TRBV2; d_gene: TRBD1; CDR3aa: CASSEAGQGRETQYF; CDR3nt: TGTGCCAGCAGTGAAGCCGGACAGGGTAGGGAGACCCAGTACTTC
abundance: many; j_gene: TRBJ2-7; v_gene: TRBV29-1; d_gene: TRBD2; CDR3aa: CSITSGGGEQYF; CDR3nt: TGCAGCATAACTAGCGGGGGCGGAGAGCAGTACTTC